The rows below give T cell receptor beta chains drawn from one sample of a study of T-cell memory formation after mild COVID-19. TCRdb itself ran the 5' RACE reads through MiXCR, one entry per CDR3 protein. In the table there are around 340,000 distinct CDR3 sequences, 10% to 15% of which are singletons. Sequences were obtained from PBMCs or a T cell subset sorted from them (not recorded which). The receptors shown here come from a man between 18 and 35 years old who had mild COVID-19 (a few samples of this study predate the infection). Cell type and time point are not known. Both conserved end residues are part of each CDR3. Each record gives: V gene, clone size, J gene, CDR3 length, D gene, CDR3 DNA, CDR3 protein. D genes are given only for firm matches. The size field is filled for only some rows; it gives once, few, many or a size class.

>TRBV28|few|TRBJ1-5|16|NA
TGTGCCAGCAGTACCCGGACTAAAATTAGCAATCAGCCCCAGCATTTT
CASSTRTKISNQPQHF
>TRBV7-9|few|TRBJ2-3|11|NA
TGTGCCAGCAGCCCACGCCAGGAGCAGTATTTT
CASSPRQEQYF
>TRBV10-3|few|TRBJ1-4|12|NA
TGTGCCATCAGTGGACGTAATGAAAAACTGTTTTTT
CAISGRNEKLFF
>TRBV6-2/TRBV6-3|many|TRBJ2-5|13|NA
TGTGCCAGCAGTTCCCTGTCACAAGAGACCCAGTACTTC
CASSSLSQETQYF
>TRBV29-1|few|TRBJ1-2|14|TRBD1
TGCAGCGCTGGAGGGACGACAGGGCTCGGCGGCTACACCTTC
CSAGGTTGLGGYTF
>TRBV12-3/TRBV12-4|NA|TRBJ1-4|13|NA
TGTGCCAGCAGTTTCAGGGAGGCTGAAAAACTGTTTTTT
CASSFREAEKLFF
>TRBV20-1|few|TRBJ1-2|12|NA
TGCAGTGCGCCCCTCGGACTAGATGGCTACACCTTC
CSAPLGLDGYTF
>TRBV6-5|few|TRBJ1-2|13|NA
TGTGCCAGCAGCCAGCCCGGGGGGTATGGCTACACCTTC
CASSQPGGYGYTF
>TRBV5-1|few|TRBJ2-6|14|NA
TGCGCCAGCGCTGTGGGGTCTGGGGCCAACGTCCTGACTTTC
CASAVGSGANVLTF
>TRBV5-1|few|TRBJ1-4|15|NA
TGCGCCAGCAGCGGCGGTGGGGGGCTCGGGGAAAAACTGTTTTTT
CASSGGGGLGEKLFF
>TRBV12-3/TRBV12-4|few|TRBJ2-7|14|NA
TGTGCCAGCAGTTTAAGGGCGTTGGCCTACGAGCAGTACTTC
CASSLRALAYEQYF
>TRBV5-1|NA|TRBJ2-2|14|NA
TGCGCCAGCACCACGACGGGAGACACCGGGGAGCTGTTTTTT
CASTTTGDTGELFF
>TRBV7-2|few|TRBJ1-5|15|TRBD1
TGTGCCAGCAGTCCTCGGACAGGCGCTCGTGAGCCCCAGCATTTT
CASSPRTGAREPQHF
>TRBV4-1|many|TRBJ2-5|13|TRBD1
TGCGCCAGCAGTCAGGGGGTTCAAGAGACCCAGTACTTC
CASSQGVQETQYF